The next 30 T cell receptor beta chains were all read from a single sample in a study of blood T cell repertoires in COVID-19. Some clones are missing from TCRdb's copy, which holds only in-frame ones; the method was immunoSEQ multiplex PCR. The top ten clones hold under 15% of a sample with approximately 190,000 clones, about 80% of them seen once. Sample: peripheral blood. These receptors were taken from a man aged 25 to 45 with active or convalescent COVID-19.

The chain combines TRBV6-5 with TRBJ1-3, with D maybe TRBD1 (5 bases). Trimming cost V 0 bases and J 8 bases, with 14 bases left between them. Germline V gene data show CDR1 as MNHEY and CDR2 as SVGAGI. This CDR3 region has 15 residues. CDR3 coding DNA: TGTGCCAGCAGTTACTCGTCCGGGGGTTTGGACACCATATATTTT. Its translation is CASSYSSGGLDTIYF.

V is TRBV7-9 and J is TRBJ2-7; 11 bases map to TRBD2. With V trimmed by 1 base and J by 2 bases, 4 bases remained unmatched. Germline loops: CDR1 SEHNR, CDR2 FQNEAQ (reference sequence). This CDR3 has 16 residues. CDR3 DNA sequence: TGTGCCAGCAGCTTAGTAGGGACTAGCGGTGCCTACGAGCAGTACGTC. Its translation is CASSLVGTSGAYEQYV.

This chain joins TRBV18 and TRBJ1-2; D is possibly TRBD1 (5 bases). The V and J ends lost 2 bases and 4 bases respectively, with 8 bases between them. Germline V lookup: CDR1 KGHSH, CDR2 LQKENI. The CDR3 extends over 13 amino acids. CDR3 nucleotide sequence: TGTGCCAGCTCACCAGACAGCATCTATGGCTACACCTTC. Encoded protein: CASSPDSIYGYTF.

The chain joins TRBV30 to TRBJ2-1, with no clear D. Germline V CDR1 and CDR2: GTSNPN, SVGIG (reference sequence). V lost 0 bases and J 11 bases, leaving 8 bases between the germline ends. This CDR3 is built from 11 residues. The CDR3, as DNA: TGTGCCTGGAGTGTTAGCCCCAAGCAGTTCTTC. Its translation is CAWSVSPKQFF.

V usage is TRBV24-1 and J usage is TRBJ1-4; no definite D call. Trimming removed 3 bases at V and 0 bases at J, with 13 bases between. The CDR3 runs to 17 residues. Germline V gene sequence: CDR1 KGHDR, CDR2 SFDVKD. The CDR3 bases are TGTGCCACCAGTGATGGCCCGCAAGCGGCAACTAATGAAAAACTGTTTTTT. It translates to CATSDGPQAATNEKLFF.

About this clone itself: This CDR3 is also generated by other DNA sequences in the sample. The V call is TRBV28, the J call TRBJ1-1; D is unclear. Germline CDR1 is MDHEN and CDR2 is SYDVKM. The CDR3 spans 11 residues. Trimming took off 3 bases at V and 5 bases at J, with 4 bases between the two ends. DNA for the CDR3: TGTGCCAGCAGTTTTTATACTGAAGCTTTCTTT. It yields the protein CASSFYTEAFF.

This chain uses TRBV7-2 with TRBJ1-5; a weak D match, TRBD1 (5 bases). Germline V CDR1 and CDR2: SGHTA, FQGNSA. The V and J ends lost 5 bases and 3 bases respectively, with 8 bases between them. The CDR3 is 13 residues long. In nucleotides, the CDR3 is TGTGCCAGCAGCCACGGACACAATCAGCCCCAGCATTTT. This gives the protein CASSHGHNQPQHF.

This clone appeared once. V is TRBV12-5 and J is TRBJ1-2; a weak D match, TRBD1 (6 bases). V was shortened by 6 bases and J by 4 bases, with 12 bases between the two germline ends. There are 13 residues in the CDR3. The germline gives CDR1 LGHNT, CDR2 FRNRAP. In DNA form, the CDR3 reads TGTGCTAGTGGAACGGACAGTATCTATGGCTACACCTTC. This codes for CASGTDSIYGYTF.

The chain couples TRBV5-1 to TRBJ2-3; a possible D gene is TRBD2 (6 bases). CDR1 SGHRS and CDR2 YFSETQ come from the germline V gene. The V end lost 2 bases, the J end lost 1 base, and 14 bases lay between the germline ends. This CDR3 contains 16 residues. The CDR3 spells CASSFWQGGGTDTQYF. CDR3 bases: TGCGCCAGCAGCTTTTGGCAGGGAGGCGGCACAGATACGCAGTATTTT.

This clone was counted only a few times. The CDR3 here is CASSSRGTLGETQYF. As DNA, the CDR3 is TGTGCCAGCAGCTCCCGGGGGACCCTCGGAGAGACCCAGTACTTC. This chain uses TRBV21-1 with TRBJ2-5; the table assigns TRBD2, which was not confirmed against the DNA. TRBV21-1 is designated a pseudogene. CDR3 length equals 15 residues.

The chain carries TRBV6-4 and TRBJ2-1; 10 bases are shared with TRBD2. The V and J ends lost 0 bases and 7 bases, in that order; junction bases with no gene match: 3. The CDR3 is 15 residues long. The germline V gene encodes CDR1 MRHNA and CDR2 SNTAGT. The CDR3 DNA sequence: TGTGCCAGCAGTGACTCGGCTAGCGGGGGAAATGAGCAGTTCTTC. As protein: CASSDSASGGNEQFF.

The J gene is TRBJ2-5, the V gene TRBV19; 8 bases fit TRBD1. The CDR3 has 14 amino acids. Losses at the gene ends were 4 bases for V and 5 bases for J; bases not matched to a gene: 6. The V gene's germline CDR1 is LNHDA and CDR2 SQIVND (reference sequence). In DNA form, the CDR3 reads TGTGCCAGTAGTAAATATCGGGACAGGGAGACCCAGTACTTC. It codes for CASSKYRDRETQYF.

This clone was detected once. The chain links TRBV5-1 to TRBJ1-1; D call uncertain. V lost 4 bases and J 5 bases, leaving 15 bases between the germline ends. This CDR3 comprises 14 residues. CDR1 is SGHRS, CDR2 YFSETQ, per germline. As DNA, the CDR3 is TGCGCCAGCAGCATGAGAATCTCGAAAACTGAAGCTTTCTTT. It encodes CASSMRISKTEAFF.

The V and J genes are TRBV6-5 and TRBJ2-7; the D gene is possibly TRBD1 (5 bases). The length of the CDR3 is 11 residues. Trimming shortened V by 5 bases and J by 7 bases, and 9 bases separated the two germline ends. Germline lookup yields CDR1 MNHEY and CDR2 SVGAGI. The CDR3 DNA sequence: TGTGCCAGCAGTACCAGGGTGGAGCAGTACTTC. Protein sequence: CASSTRVEQYF.

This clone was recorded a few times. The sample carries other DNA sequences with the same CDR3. CDR3 sequence (DNA): TGTGCCAGCAGTTACTCTGCGGAGGGCAATCAGCCCCAGCATTTT. Residues: CASSYSAEGNQPQHF. The chain employs TRBV6-5 and TRBJ1-5; D not certain. V was pared by 0 bases and J by 2 bases, with 8 bases between. This CDR3 comprises 15 residues. Germline lookup yields CDR1 MNHEY and CDR2 SVGAGI.

The CDR3 sequence: CASSSIRGQTTDTQYF. The CDR3 DNA is TGTGCCAGCAGCTCCATCCGGGGACAGACCACAGATACGCAGTATTTT. The chain carries TRBV7-6 and TRBJ2-3; 7 bases line up with TRBD1. This CDR3 is built from 16 residues. The J segment lost 2 bases and the V segment lost 4 bases, leaving 9 bases of the junction unmatched. The germline V gene encodes CDR1 SGHVS and CDR2 FNYEAQ.

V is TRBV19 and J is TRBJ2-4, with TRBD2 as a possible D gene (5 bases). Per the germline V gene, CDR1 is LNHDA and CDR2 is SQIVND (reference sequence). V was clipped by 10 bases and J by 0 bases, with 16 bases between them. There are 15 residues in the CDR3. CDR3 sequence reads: CATSDGGLAKNIQYF. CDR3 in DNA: TGTGCCACCTCCGACGGCGGGTTAGCCAAAAACATTCAGTACTTC. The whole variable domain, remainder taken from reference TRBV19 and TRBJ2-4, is DGGITQSPKYLFRKEGQNVTLSCEQNLNHDAMYWYRQDPGQGLRLIYYSQIVNDFQKGDIAEGYSVSREKKESFPLTVTSAQKNPTAFYLCATSDGGLAKNIQYFGAGTRLSVL.

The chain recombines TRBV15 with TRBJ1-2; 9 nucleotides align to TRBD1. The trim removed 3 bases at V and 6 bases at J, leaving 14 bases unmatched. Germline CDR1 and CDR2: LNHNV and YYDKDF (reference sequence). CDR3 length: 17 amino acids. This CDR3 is CATSRHTGGRLEDGYTF. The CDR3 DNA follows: TGTGCCACCAGCAGGCACACAGGGGGCCGCCTGGAGGATGGCTACACCTTC.

The DNA of the CDR3 is TGCGCCAGCAGTCCCGTACCGGGGGGGAACTACGAGCAGTACGTC. Protein sequence: CASSPVPGGNYEQYV. The chain carries TRBV10-2 and TRBJ2-7, with 8 bases identical to TRBD2. From germline, CDR1 is WSHSY and CDR2 SAAADI. J was trimmed by 3 bases and V by 5 bases; bases with no gene match: 9. The CDR3 extends over 15 amino acids.

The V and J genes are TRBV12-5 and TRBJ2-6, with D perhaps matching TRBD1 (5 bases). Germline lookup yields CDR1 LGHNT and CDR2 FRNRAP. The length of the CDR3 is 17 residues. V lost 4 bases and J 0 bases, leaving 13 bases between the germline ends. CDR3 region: CASGSTPGISGANVLTF. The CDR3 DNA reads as TGTGCTAGTGGTTCGACCCCAGGGATCTCTGGGGCCAACGTCCTGACTTTC.

DNA of the CDR3: TGTGCCAGCAGCAATACCGGGACAGGGGATTATGGCTACACCTTC. Its protein is CASSNTGTGDYGYTF. This sequence joins TRBV11-2 and TRBJ1-2; TRBD1 agrees at 10 bases. The CDR3 has 15 amino acids. CDR1 is SGHAT and CDR2 is FQNNGV in the germline V gene. Unmatched junction bases numbered 8, after V lost 5 bases and J lost 5 bases.

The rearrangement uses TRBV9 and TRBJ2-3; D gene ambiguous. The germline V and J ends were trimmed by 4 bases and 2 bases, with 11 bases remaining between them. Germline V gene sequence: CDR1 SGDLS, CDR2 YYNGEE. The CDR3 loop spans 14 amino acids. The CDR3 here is CASSPHATTDTQYF. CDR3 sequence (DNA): TGTGCCAGCAGCCCACACGCCACCACAGATACGCAGTATTTT.

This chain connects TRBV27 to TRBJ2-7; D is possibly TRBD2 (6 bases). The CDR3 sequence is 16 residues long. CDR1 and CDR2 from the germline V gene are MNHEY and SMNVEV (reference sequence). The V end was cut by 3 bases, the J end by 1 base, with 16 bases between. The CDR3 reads CASSFGGPVGSYEQYV. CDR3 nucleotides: TGTGCCAGCAGTTTCGGGGGACCTGTCGGGTCCTACGAGCAGTACGTC.

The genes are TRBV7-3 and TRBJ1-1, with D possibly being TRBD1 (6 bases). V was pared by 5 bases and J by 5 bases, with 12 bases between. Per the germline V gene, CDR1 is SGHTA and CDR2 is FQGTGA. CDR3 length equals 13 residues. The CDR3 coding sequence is TGTGCCAGCAGCCAGGGGCTAGGAACTGAAGCTTTCTTT. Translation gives CASSQGLGTEAFF.

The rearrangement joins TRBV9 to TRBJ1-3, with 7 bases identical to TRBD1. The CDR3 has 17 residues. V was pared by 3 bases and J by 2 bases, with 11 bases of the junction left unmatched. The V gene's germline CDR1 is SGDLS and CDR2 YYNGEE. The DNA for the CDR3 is TGTGCCAGCAGCGCGACAGACAGACAGGGCGCTGGAAACACCATATATTTT. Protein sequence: CASSATDRQGAGNTIYF.

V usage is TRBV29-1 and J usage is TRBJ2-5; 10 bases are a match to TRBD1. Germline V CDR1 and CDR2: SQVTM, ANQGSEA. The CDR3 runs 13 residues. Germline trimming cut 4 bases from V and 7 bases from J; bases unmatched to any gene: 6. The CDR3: CSVVGQGRGTQYF. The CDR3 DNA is TGCAGCGTTGTGGGACAGGGGAGGGGGACCCAGTACTTC.

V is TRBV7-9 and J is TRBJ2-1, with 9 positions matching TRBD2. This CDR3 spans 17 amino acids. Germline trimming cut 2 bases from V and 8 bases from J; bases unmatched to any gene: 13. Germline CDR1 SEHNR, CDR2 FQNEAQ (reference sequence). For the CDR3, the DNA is TGTGCCAGCAGCTTAACGTCTTCGGGACTAGCAATCGATGAGCAGTTCTTC. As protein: CASSLTSSGLAIDEQFF.

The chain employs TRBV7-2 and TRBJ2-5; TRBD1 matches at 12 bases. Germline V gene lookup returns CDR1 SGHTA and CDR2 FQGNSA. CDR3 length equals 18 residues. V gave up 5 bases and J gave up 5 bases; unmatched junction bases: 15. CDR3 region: CASSRAAGQGATWETQYF. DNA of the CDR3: TGTGCCAGCAGCCGGGCCGCGGGACAGGGGGCAACGTGGGAGACCCAGTACTTC.

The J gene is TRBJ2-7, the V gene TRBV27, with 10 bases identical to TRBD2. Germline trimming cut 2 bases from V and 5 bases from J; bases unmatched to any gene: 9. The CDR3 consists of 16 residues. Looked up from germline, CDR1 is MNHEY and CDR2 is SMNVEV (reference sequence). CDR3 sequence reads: CASSLVSSGSRDEQYF. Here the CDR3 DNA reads TGTGCCAGCAGTTTAGTGTCTAGCGGGAGCAGGGACGAGCAGTACTTC.

The CDR3 DNA sequence: TGTGCCACCAGCAGGGACGCGTTGCGGGATCAGCCCCAGCATTTT. This encodes CATSRDALRDQPQHF. The chain recombines TRBV15 with TRBJ1-5, with no clear D. The germline gives CDR1 LNHNV, CDR2 YYDKDF (reference sequence). V gave up 3 bases and J gave up 5 bases, with 14 bases separating them. The CDR3 runs to 15 residues.